This entry is about one T cell receptor (beta chain). Its specificity is not known. Germline assignment: CDR1 SQVTM and CDR2 ANQGSEA. Trimming at V came to 2 bases and at J to 3 bases, leaving 9 bases not matched to a gene. The CDR3 covers 15 residues. The data are from a study of cytomegalovirus exposure and HLA in healthy donors. Overall study results and limits: Among TCR beta chains, those listed as cytomegalovirus-associated numbered roughly 150. One later analysis, an examination of the 120 validation repertoires, found that first-cohort TCR clusters tended to co-occur in them.

Libraries were prepared by immunoSEQ multiplex PCR; TCRdb keeps only in-frame clonotypes and omits some of them. This sample has more than 100,000 clones; around nine tenths occur once, and the top ten carry 1.4%. The donors were part of the validation cohort of 100 to 150 subjects. That cohort was separate from the first cohort, which comprised fewer than 800 subjects. The sample comprised PBMCs. This receptor was taken from a man aged 30-40 years in good health and CMV-seronegative. The chain employs TRBV29-1 and TRBJ2-7; 8 nucleotides align to TRBD1. In DNA, the CDR3 is TGCAGCGTTGAAAGCAGGGGGCCGATCTACTACGAGCAGTACTTC. Translating gives CSVESRGPIYYEQYF.